What follows describes a single T cell receptor (beta chain). Its specificity is unknown. These data are taken from a study of somatic mutations in cytotoxic T cells in rheumatoid arthritis. Study overall: Patients gave 30 ml EDTA peripheral blood immediately after diagnosis, prior to starting treatment.

Clones were sequenced by immunoSEQ multiplex PCR, and TCRdb holds only the in-frame ones, with some missing. The data hold around 4,500 clones, with more than 60% observed a single time. Whole-study results and caveats: It was in rheumatoid arthritis patients, but not in healthy controls, that CD8+ clonality increased with age.

This clonotype originated in a man in his sixties or seventies with rheumatoid arthritis. The material sequenced was CD8+ T cells sorted from blood.

CDR3 protein: CSVEPSGSGNEQFF. In nucleotides, the CDR3 is TGCAGCGTTGAGCCTAGCGGGAGCGGAAATGAGCAGTTCTTC. V usage is TRBV29-1 and J usage is TRBJ2-1, with 10 bases fitting TRBD2. Germline V gene data show CDR1 as SQVTM and CDR2 as ANQGSEA. This CDR3 comprises 14 residues. With 3 bases clipped from V and 7 bases from J, the junction kept 6 bases outside the gene matches.